This is a list of T cell receptor beta chains from one sample in a study of T cell responses to AZD1222 COVID-19 vaccine. This table comes from immunoSEQ multiplex PCR, and its TCRdb copy is limited to in-frame clones, with some not included. The table shows approximately 150,000 clones, with more than 85% occurring only once. The sequencing used peripheral blood, collected on day 0 of AZD1222 vaccination. All receptors come from an adult in good health. The CDR3 runs from the conserved cysteine through the conserved F or W. A D gene is named only where the DNA matches it firmly. Expanded clones get a size class; other rows say once, few or many, or leave the size out.

D gene	V gene	clone size	J gene	CDR3 DNA	CDR3 protein
TRBD1	TRBV6-5	-	TRBJ2-7	TGTGCCAGCAGAGACGGGGGGACAGGGTTCTACGAGCAGTACTTC	CASRDGGTGFYEQYF
-	TRBV3-1/TRBV3-2	-	TRBJ2-3	TGTGCCAGCAGCCCTACGGGGACGCGCGGGGCTAACACAGATACGCAGTATTTT	CASSPTGTRGANTDTQYF
-	TRBV9	-	TRBJ1-5	TGTGCCAGCAGCGTAGACTGGGGGGCTCAGCCCCAGCATTTT	CASSVDWGAQPQHF
-	TRBV6-5	-	TRBJ1-1	TGTGCCAGCAGCTACTCCCACACGGCTTTCTTT	CASSYSHTAFF
-	TRBV7-3	-	TRBJ1-2	TGTGCCAGCAGCTTAGGGGATGGCTACACCTTC	CASSLGDGYTF
-	TRBV6-5	-	TRBJ2-3	TGTGCCAGCAGTTACTCGGGGGGGCTCGCAGATACGCAGTATTTT	CASSYSGGLADTQYF
-	TRBV12-5	-	TRBJ1-2	TGTGCTAGTGGTTCCTCCGGGACAAGCTATGGCTACACCTTC	CASGSSGTSYGYTF
TRBD1	TRBV2	-	TRBJ2-5	TGTGCCAGCATCAGGACAGGGGGAGAGACCCAGTACTTC	CASIRTGGETQYF
TRBD2	TRBV4-1	-	TRBJ2-1	TGCGCCAGCAGCCAGCAACTAGCGGCCCAGAGGAATGAGCAGTTCTTC	CASSQQLAAQRNEQFF
-	TRBV7-8	-	TRBJ1-3	TGTGCCAGCAGCGTAACTACAGGGCAGGCTGGAAACACCATATATTTT	CASSVTTGQAGNTIYF
TRBD2	TRBV19	-	TRBJ2-1	TGTGCCAGTAGTATAGCCGGGGGGATGGCCTACAATGAGCAGTTCTTC	CASSIAGGMAYNEQFF
-	TRBV3-1/TRBV3-2	-	TRBJ1-2	TGTGCCAGCAGCCAAGGCCGGACCTCTCAGGGCTACACCTTC	CASSQGRTSQGYTF
-	TRBV7-3	-	TRBJ2-2	TGTGCCAGCAGCTCCTCTGAACTGGAGCTGTTTTTT	CASSSSELELFF
-	TRBV3-1/TRBV3-2	-	TRBJ1-3	TGTGCCAGCAGCCAAGATGGCGGCAGCCCCAGCTCTGGAAACACCATATATTTT	CASSQDGGSPSSGNTIYF
-	TRBV27	-	TRBJ1-5	TGTGCCAGCAGGCCTTCTGTACAGGGATATCAGCCCCAGCATTTT	CASRPSVQGYQPQHF
TRBD1	TRBV18	once	TRBJ1-6	TGTGCCAGCTCACCCAAAACCGGGACAGGGGGATCACCCCTCCACTTT	CASSPKTGTGGSPLHF
-	TRBV2	-	TRBJ1-1	TGTGCCAGCAGAGGCGACGGTGAAGCTTTCTTT	CASRGDGEAFF
-	TRBV21-1	-	TRBJ2-4	TGTGCCAGCAGCACGTCCCGGTCTAATCCCAAAAACATTCAGTACTTC	CASSTSRSNPKNIQYF
-	TRBV3-1/TRBV3-2	-	TRBJ1-5	TGTGCCAGCAGCCCGGCCAGGGGCAATCAGCCCCAGCATTTT	CASSPARGNQPQHF
-	TRBV30	-	TRBJ2-1	TGTGCCTGGAGTGTACTCCTCCGGGGTCCCTACAATGAGCAGTTCTTC	CAWSVLLRGPYNEQFF
TRBD1	TRBV7-9	-	TRBJ2-7	TGTGCCAGCAGCTCCATGGGACAGGGGTACTACGAGCAGTACTTC	CASSSMGQGYYEQYF
TRBD1	TRBV4-1	-	TRBJ1-2	TGCGCCAGCAGCCGGGGGACAGGGGTCTATGGCTACACCTTC	CASSRGTGVYGYTF
-	TRBV30	-	TRBJ1-3	TGTGCCTGGAGACCCCGGGACGGCGGGCAGGATGGCCAGCGGGGGTTCTCTGGAAACACCATATATTTT	CAWRPRDGGQDGQRGFSGNTIYF
-	TRBV28	-	TRBJ2-7	TGTGCCAGCATCCCCTCGGCGCCTACCTACGAGCAGTACTTC	CASIPSAPTYEQYF
TRBD2	TRBV5-4	-	TRBJ2-1	TGTGCCAGCAGCTTGGTCCTGGGGGGGGACAATGAGCAGTTCTTC	CASSLVLGGDNEQFF
TRBD2	TRBV28	-	TRBJ2-1	TGTGCCAGCAGTTCGGCTAGCGGGAGGGACATCAATGAGCAGTTCTTC	CASSSASGRDINEQFF
-	TRBV6-5	once	TRBJ1-6	TGTGCCAGCAGTTATTCCCCCCGGACCGGCTCACCCCTCCACTTT	CASSYSPRTGSPLHF
-	TRBV6-5	-	TRBJ1-1	TGTGCCACGTACAGGGTTTCGGCTGAAGCTTTCTTT	CATYRVSAEAFF
-	TRBV28	-	TRBJ2-3	TGTGCCAGCAGCCTACCGGGGGCGGATGTAGATACGCAGTATTTT	CASSLPGADVDTQYF
-	TRBV4-2	-	TRBJ1-5	TGTGCCAGCAGCCAAGAGTCCCCCGGGGCAGGGAGCAATCAGCCCCAGCATTTT	CASSQESPGAGSNQPQHF
-	TRBV10-3	-	TRBJ2-7	TGTGCCACCAGTGCGGGATTCCTCGAGCAGTACTTC	CATSAGFLEQYF
-	TRBV2	-	TRBJ2-1	TGTGCCAGCAGCCAAATCAATGAGCAGTTCTTC	CASSQINEQFF
-	TRBV7-2	-	TRBJ1-5	TGTGCCAGCAGTTGGGTTTACAGTCAGCCCCAGCATTTT	CASSWVYSQPQHF
-	TRBV7-8	-	TRBJ1-3	TGTGCCAGCAGCTTAGTCGGGGGGACTGGAAACACCATATATTTT	CASSLVGGTGNTIYF
TRBD1	TRBV7-9	-	TRBJ2-2	TGTGCCAGCAGCTCCAATTCGGCAGGGGGCGCGACCGGGGAGCTGTTTTTT	CASSSNSAGGATGELFF
TRBD1	TRBV7-9	-	TRBJ1-1	TGTGCCAGCACCAAAGGACAGGGTCTGGTGAACACTGAAGCTTTCTTT	CASTKGQGLVNTEAFF
TRBD1	TRBV19	-	TRBJ1-5	TGTGCCAGTGTTGGGACAGGGGGCCTTGTAAATCAGCCCCAGCATTTT	CASVGTGGLVNQPQHF
TRBD1	TRBV28	-	TRBJ1-2	TGTGCCAGCACGAAGGGGGCGATGGTGGACTATGGCTACACCTTC	CASTKGAMVDYGYTF
-	TRBV7-2	-	TRBJ2-7	TGTGCCAGCAGCCCGGGACCGTTCGGGTACGAGCAGTACTTC	CASSPGPFGYEQYF
TRBD1	TRBV11-2	-	TRBJ2-7	TGTGCCAGCAGCCCTGCCCGGGACAGCTACGAGCAGTACTTC	CASSPARDSYEQYF
TRBD2	TRBV2	-	TRBJ2-1	TGTGCCAGCAGTGAACTCTTTAGCGGGGGTGAGCAGTTCTTC	CASSELFSGGEQFF
-	TRBV4-1	-	TRBJ1-6	TGCGCCAGCAGCCAATATGTGACCGGGAAGGACTCCTATAATTCACCCCTCCACTTT	CASSQYVTGKDSYNSPLHF
-	TRBV5-1	-	TRBJ2-3	TGCGCCAGCAGCTTAGCGGGTCTCCCCACAGATACGCAGTATTTT	CASSLAGLPTDTQYF
TRBD1	TRBV9	-	TRBJ2-7	TGTGCCAGCAGCCAGGGACAGGGATGGGAGCAGTACTTC	CASSQGQGWEQYF
TRBD2	TRBV29-1	once	TRBJ2-7	TGCAGCGCCCGACTGAGCGGGGAGTGGCAAGAGCAGTACTTC	CSARLSGEWQEQYF